The clone carrying this T cell receptor beta chain has only one observation. Its target is unknown. This sample is drawn from a study of neoadjuvant anti-PD-1 for oral cavity cancer. Findings and caveats of the study: Higher pretreatment blood Treg/Th17 ratios correlated with higher pretreatment blood and lower post-treatment tumor TCRbeta clonality.

This CDR3 is 19 amino acids long. CDR1 is MDHEN, CDR2 SYDVKM, per germline. Trimming pared 2 bases from V and 4 bases from J, leaving 27 bases between. Time point denoted: after neoadjuvant nivolumab, at surgical resection. Patients had newly diagnosed, untreated stage II-IVA oral cavity squamous cell carcinoma. PBMC libraries mostly used about 500 ng of input genomic DNA, with six replicates per sample. Assay used: immunoSEQ multiplex PCR; TCRdb lists only in-frame clones, some missing. Here the sample spans about 68,000 clones, 70% to 90% being singletons. This clonotype originated in a person aged 35-79 years with oral cavity squamous cell carcinoma. Sequenced here: PBMCs, sampled after nivolumab (anti-PD-1) treatment. The chain links TRBV28 to TRBJ2-7, with a possible D match to TRBD2 (7 bases). The chain's CDR3 is CASSLVQEIRERGGYEQYF. As DNA, the CDR3 is TGTGCCAGCAGTTTAGTGCAGGAAATCCGTGAGAGGGGGGGGTACGAGCAGTACTTC.